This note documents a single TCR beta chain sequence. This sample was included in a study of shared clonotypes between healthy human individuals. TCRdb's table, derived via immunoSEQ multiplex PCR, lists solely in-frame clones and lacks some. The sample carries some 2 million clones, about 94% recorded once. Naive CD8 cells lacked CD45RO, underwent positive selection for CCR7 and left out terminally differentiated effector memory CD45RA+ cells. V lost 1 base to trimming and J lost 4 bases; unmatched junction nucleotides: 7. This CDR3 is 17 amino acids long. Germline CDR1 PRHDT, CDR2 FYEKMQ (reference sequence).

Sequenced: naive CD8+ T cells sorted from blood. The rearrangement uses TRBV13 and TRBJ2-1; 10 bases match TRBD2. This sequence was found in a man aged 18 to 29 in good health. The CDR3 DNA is TGTGCCAGCAGCTTAGCTGGACTAGCGGTACCTTACAATGAGCAGTTCTTC. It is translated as CASSLAGLAVPYNEQFF.